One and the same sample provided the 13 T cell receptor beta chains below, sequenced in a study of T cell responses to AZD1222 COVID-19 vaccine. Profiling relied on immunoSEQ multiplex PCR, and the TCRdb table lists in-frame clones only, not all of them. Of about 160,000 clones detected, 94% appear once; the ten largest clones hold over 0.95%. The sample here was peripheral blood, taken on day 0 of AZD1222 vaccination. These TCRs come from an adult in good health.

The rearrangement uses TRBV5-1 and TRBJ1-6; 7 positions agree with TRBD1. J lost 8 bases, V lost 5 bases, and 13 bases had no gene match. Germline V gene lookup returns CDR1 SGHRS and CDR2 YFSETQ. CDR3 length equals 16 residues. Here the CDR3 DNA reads TGCGCCAGCAGAGCTATTCCGGGACAGATGGATTCACCCCTCCACTTT. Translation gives CASRAIPGQMDSPLHF.

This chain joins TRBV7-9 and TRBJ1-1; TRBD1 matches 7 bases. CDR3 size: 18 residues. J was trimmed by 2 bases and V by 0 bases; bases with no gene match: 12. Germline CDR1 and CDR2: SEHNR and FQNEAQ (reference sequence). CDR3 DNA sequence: TGTGCCAGCAGCTTAGCGGTAGGGGGCAAGGGGGTTAACACTGAAGCTTTCTTT. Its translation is CASSLAVGGKGVNTEAFF.

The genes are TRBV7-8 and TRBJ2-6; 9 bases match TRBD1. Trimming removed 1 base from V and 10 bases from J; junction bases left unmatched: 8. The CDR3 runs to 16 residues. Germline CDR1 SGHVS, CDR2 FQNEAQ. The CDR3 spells CASSLVTTGQGNVLTF. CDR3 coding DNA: TGTGCCAGCAGCTTAGTAACAACGGGACAGGGTAACGTCCTGACTTTC.

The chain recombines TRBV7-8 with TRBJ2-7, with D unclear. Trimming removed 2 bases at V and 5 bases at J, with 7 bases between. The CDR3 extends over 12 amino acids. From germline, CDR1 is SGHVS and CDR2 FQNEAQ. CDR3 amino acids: CASSLSGNEQYV. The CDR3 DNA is TGTGCCAGCAGCTTAAGTGGGAACGAGCAGTACGTC.

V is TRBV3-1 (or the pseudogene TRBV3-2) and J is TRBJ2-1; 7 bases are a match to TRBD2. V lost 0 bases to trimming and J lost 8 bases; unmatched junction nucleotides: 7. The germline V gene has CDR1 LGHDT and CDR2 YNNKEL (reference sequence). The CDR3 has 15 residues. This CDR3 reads CASSQDPASGDEQFF. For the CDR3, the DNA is TGTGCCAGCAGCCAAGATCCCGCTAGCGGCGATGAGCAGTTCTTC.

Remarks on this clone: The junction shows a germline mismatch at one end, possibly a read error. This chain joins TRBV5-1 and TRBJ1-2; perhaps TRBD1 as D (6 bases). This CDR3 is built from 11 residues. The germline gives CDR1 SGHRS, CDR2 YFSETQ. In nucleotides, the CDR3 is TGCGCCAGCAGCCGGGAGGGGGAGCACTGCTTC. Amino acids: CASSREGEHCF.

CDR3 DNA: TGTGCCAGCAGTGAAGCAATCGTCTACAGGGGGAACACCGGGGAGCTGTTTTTT. It encodes CASSEAIVYRGNTGELFF. The chain is built from TRBV2 and TRBJ2-2; TRBD1 matches 7 bases. Trimming removed 0 bases from V and 1 base from J; junction bases left unmatched: 8. Germline values: CDR1 SNHLY, CDR2 FYNNEI. CDR3 length: 18 residues.

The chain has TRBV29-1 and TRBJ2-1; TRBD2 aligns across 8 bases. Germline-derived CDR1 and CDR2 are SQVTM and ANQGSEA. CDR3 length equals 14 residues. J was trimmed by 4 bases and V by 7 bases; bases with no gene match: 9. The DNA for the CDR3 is TGCAGCGCCCCCGGGACTAGGCCGTACAATGAGCAGTTCTTC. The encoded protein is CSAPGTRPYNEQFF.

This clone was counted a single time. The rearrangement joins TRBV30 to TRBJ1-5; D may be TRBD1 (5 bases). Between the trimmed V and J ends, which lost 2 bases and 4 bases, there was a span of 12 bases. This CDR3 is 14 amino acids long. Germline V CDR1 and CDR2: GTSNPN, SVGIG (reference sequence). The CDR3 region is CAWSSWGGNQPQHF. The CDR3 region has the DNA TGTGCCTGGAGTTCGTGGGGGGGGAATCAGCCCCAGCATTTT.

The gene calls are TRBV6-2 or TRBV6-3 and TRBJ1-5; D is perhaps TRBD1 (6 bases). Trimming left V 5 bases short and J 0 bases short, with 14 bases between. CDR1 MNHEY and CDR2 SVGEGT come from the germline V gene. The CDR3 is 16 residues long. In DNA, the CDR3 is TGTGCCAGCAGTAGAGGGGACATTTATAGCAATCAGCCCCAGCATTTT. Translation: CASSRGDIYSNQPQHF.

The CDR3 DNA reads TGTGCCTGGAGTGCGCGAACGGGGTACAATGAGCAGTTCTTC. Translated: CAWSARTGYNEQFF. The chain employs TRBV30 and TRBJ2-1; D may be TRBD2 (5 bases). The CDR3 has 14 residues. From germline, CDR1 is GTSNPN and CDR2 SVGIG (reference sequence). Trimming removed 1 base at V and 4 bases at J, with 11 bases between.

In nucleotides, the CDR3 is TGTGCCAGCACCTTCGGAGGGGACACTGAAGCTTTCTTT. Protein sequence: CASTFGGDTEAFF. This chain connects TRBV28 to TRBJ1-1, with D possibly being TRBD1 (5 bases). The V end lost 7 bases, the J end lost 3 bases, and 12 bases lay between the germline ends. Germline V lookup: CDR1 MDHEN, CDR2 SYDVKM. The CDR3 length is 13 residues.

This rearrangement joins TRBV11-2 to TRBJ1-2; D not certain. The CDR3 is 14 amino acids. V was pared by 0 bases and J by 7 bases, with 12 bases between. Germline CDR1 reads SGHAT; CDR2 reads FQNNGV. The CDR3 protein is CASSLDIVTAGYTF. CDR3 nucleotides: TGTGCCAGCAGCTTAGATATCGTGACTGCTGGCTACACCTTC.